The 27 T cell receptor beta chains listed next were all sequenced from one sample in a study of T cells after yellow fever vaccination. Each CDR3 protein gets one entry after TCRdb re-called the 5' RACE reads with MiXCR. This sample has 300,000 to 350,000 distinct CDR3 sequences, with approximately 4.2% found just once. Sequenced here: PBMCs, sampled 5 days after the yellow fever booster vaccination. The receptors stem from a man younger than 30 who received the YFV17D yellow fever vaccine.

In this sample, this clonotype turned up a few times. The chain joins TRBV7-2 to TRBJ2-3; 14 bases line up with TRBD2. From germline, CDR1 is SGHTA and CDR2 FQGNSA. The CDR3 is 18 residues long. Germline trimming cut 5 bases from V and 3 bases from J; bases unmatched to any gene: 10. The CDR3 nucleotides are TGTGCCAGCAGCCCCCGACGACTAGCGGGGGGGAGGACAGATACGCAGTATTTT. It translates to CASSPRRLAGGRTDTQYF. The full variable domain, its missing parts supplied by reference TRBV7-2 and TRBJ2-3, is GAGVSQSPSNKVTEKGKDVELRCDPISGHTALYWYRQSLGQGLEFLIYFQGNSAPDKSGLPSDRFSAERTGGSVSTLTIQRTQQEDSAVYLCASSPRRLAGGRTDTQYFGPGTRLTVL.

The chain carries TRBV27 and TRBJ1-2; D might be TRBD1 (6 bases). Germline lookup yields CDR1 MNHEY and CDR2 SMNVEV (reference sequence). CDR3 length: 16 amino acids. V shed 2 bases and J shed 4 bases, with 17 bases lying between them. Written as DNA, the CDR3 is TGTGCCAGCAGTTTAAAGTTGGGGGCGGACGGCTATGGCTACACCTTC. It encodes CASSLKLGADGYGYTF.

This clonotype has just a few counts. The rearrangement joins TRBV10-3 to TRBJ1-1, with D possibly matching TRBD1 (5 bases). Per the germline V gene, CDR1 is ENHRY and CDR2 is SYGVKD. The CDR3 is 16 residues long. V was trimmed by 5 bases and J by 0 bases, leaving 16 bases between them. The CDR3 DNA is TGTGCCATCAGTCCTGCCGCGGTAGGGGTGAACACTGAAGCTTTCTTT. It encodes CAISPAAVGVNTEAFF.

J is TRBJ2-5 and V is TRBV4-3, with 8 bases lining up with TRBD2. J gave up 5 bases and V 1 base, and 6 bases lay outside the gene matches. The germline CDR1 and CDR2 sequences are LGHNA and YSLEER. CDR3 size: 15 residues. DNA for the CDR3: TGCGCCAGCAGCCAAGCCGGGGGGGCCTGTGAGACCCAGTACTTC. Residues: CASSQAGGACETQYF.

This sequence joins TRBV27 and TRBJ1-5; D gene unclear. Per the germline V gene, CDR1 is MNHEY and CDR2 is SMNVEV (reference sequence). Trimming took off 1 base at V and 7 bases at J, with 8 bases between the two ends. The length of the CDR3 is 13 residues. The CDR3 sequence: CASSLFEKQPQHF. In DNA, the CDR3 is TGTGCCAGCAGTTTATTCGAAAAGCAGCCCCAGCATTTT.

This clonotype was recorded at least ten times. This CDR3 reads CASRDGTGHNSPLHF. The CDR3 bases are TGTGCCAGCAGAGATGGGACAGGTCATAATTCACCCCTCCACTTT. This chain joins TRBV6-5 and TRBJ1-6, with 8 bases matching TRBD1. Germline V gives CDR1 MNHEY, CDR2 SVGAGI. Trimming at V came to 6 bases and at J to 5 bases, leaving 6 bases not matched to a gene. This CDR3 is 15 amino acids long.

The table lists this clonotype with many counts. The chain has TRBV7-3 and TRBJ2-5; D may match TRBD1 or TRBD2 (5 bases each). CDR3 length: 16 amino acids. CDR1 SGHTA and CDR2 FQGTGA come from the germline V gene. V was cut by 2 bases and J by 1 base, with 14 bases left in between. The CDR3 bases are TGTGCCAGCAGCTTAGGGGGACGTTCAGTCCAAGAGACCCAGTACTTC. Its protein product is CASSLGGRSVQETQYF.

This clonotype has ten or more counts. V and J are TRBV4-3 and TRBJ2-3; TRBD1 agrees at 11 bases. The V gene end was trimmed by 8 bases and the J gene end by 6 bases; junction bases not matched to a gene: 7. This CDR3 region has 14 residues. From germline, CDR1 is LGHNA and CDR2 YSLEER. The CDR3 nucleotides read TGCGCCAGCGGTCAGCGGACAGGGGGCGATACGCAGTATTTT. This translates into CASGQRTGGDTQYF.

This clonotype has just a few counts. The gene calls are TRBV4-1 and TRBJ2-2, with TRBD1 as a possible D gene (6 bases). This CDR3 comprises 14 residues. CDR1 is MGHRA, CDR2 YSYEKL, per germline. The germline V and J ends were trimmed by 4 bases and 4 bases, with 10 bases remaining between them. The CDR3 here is CASSLWTATGELFF. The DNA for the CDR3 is TGCGCCAGCAGCCTATGGACAGCCACCGGGGAGCTGTTTTTT.

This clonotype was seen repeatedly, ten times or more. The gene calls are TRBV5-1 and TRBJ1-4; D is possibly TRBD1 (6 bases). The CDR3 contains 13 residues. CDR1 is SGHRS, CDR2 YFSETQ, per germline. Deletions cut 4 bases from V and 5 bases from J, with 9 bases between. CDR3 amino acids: CASSGGGNEKLFF. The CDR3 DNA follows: TGCGCCAGCAGCGGGGGCGGGAATGAAAAACTGTTTTTT.

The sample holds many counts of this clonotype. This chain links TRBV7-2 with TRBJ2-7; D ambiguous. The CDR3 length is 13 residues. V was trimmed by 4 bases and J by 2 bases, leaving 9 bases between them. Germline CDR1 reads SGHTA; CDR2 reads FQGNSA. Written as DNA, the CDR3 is TGTGCCAGCAGCTACCCCAGTACCTACGAGCAGTACTTC. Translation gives CASSYPSTYEQYF.

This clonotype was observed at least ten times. Written as DNA, the CDR3 is TGTGCCAGCAGCCAGACAGGGAACACTGAAGCTTTCTTT. It translates to CASSQTGNTEAFF. The chain carries TRBV3-1 and TRBJ1-1; D possibly corresponds to TRBD1 (6 bases). V was trimmed by 3 bases and J by 1 base, leaving 6 bases between them. The CDR3 covers 13 residues. Germline CDR1 and CDR2: LGHDT and YNNKEL (reference sequence).

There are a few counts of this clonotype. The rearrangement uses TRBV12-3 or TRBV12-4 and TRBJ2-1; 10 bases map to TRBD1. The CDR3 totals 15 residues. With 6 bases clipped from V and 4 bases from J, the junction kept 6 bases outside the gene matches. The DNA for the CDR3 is TGTGCCAGCAGACGACCGGGACAGGGGTACAATGAGCAGTTCTTC. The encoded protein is CASRRPGQGYNEQFF.

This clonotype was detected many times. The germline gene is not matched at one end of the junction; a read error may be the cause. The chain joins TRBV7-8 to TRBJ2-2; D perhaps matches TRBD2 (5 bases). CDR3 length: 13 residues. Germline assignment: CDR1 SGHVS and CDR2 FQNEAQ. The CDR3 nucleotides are TGTGCCAGCAGCTTAGAGCGGAGCGCCGGGGAGCTTTTT. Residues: CASSLERSAGELF.

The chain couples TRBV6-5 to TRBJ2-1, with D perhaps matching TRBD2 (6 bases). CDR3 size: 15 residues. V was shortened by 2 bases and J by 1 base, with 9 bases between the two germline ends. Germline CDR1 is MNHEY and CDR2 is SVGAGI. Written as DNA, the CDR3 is TGTGCCAGCAGTTACCCCGGGGGATCCTACAATGAGCAGTTCTTC. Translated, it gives CASSYPGGSYNEQFF.

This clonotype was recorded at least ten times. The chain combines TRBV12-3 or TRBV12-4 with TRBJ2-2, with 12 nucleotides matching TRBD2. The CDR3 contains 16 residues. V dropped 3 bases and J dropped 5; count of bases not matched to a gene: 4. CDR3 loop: CASSLLAGGLTGELFF. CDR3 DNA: TGTGCCAGCAGTTTGCTAGCGGGGGGGCTGACCGGGGAGCTGTTTTTT.

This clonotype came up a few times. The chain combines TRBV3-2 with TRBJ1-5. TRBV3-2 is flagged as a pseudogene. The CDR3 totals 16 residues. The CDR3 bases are TGTGCCAGCAGCCTTCTTCGGTGGAGCAGCAATCAGCCCCAGCATTTT. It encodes CASSLLRWSSNQPQHF.

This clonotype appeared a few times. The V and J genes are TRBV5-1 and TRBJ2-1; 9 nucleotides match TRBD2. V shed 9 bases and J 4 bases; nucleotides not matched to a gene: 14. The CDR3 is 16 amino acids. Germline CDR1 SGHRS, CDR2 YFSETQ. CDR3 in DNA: TGCGCCACCGCCAAATCTAGCGGGGTGAATTACAATGAGCAGTTCTTC. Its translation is CATAKSSGVNYNEQFF.

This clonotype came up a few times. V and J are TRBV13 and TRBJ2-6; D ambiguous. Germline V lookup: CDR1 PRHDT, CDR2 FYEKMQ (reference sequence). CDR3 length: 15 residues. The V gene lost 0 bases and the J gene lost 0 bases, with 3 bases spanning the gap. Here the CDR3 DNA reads TGTGCCAGCAGCTTAGGAATCTCTGGGGCCAACGTCCTGACTTTC. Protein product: CASSLGISGANVLTF.

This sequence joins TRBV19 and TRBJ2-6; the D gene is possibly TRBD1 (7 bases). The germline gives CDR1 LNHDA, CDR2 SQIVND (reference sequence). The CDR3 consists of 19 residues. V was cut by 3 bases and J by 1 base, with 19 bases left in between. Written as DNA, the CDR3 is TGTGCCAGTAGTATCAGGGGGGACAGCGAGCGGTCTGGGGCCAACGTCCTGACTTTC. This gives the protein CASSIRGDSERSGANVLTF.

As DNA, the CDR3 is TGTGCCAGCAGGGTCGGACAGGGGAGCTGGAGGTCCTATAATTCACCCCTCCACTTT. Translating gives CASRVGQGSWRSYNSPLHF. The V and J genes are TRBV6-2 or TRBV6-3 and TRBJ1-6, with TRBD1 identical over 9 bases. After removal of 6 bases from V and 1 base from J, the junction contained 13 bases not matched to a gene. This CDR3 comprises 19 residues. Per the germline V gene, CDR1 is MNHEY and CDR2 is SVGEGT.

CDR3 DNA sequence: TGTGCCAGCAGTCATGGGACCGGGCGGGGATCTGGGGCCAACGTCCTGACTTTC. This codes for CASSHGTGRGSGANVLTF. This rearrangement joins TRBV27 to TRBJ2-6, with D possibly matching TRBD2 (6 bases). V shed 5 bases and J shed 1 base, with 18 bases lying between them. CDR3 length equals 18 residues. Germline-derived CDR1 and CDR2 are MNHEY and SMNVEV (reference sequence).

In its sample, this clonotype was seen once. This CDR3 reads CASSLSRDLPNYGYTF. The CDR3 bases are TGTGCCAGCTCTCTTTCTCGGGACCTACCTAACTATGGCTACACCTTC. The V and J genes are TRBV2 and TRBJ1-2, with a weak D call TRBD1 (5 bases). The CDR3 runs to 16 residues. Germline V gene lookup returns CDR1 SNHLY and CDR2 FYNNEI. V was shortened by 8 bases and J by 0 bases, with 19 bases between the two germline ends.

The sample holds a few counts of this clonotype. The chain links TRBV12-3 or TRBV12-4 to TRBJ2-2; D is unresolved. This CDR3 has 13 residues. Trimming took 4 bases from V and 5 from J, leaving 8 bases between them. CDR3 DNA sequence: TGTGCCAGCAGTTACCCGTGGACCGGGGAGCTGTTTTTT. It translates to CASSYPWTGELFF.

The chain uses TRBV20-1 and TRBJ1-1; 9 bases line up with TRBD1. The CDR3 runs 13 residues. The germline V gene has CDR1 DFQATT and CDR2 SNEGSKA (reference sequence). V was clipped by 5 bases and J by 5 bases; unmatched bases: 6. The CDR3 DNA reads TGCAGTGCTGGATGGACAGGGGAGACTGAAGCTTTCTTT. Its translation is CSAGWTGETEAFF.

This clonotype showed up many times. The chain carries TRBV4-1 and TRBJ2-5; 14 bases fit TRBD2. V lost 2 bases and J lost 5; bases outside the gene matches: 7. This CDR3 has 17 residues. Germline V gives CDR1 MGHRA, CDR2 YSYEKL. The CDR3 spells CASSQPRLAGGLETQYF. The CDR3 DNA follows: TGCGCCAGCAGCCAACCTCGACTAGCGGGGGGGCTGGAGACCCAGTACTTC.

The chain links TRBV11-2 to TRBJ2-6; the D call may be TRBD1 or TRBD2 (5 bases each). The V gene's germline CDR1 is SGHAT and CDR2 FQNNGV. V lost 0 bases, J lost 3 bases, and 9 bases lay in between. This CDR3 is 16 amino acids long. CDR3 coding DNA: TGTGCCAGCAGCTTAGATTGGGGGAATGGGGCCAACGTCCTGACTTTC. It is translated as CASSLDWGNGANVLTF.